The T cell receptor beta chain described here comes from a study of OX40 agonist ivuxolimab in advanced cancers. Study-level points and caveats: CD8+ T cells were the subset that, on average, had more expanded clones than CD4+.

Trimming removed 0 bases from V and 2 bases from J, with 5 bases in between. The CDR3 has 14 residues. Per germline, CDR1 SGHAT and CDR2 FQNNGV. Points on this clone: The antigen is not known.

The table came from immunoSEQ multiplex PCR; TCRdb's copy has only in-frame clones and leaves some out. The top ten clones hold 2% to 3% of a sample with tens of thousands of clones, around nine tenths of them seen once. This TCR was recovered from an adult with an advanced solid tumor such as melanoma, head and neck, liver or kidney cancer. The material sequenced was CD4+ or CD8+ T cells sorted from blood, taken in a trial of the OX40 agonist ivuxolimab. The V and J genes are TRBV11-2 and TRBJ2-1; D is unclear. CDR3 residues: CASSLDFPYNEQFF. The CDR3 bases are TGTGCCAGCAGCTTAGATTTCCCCTACAATGAGCAGTTCTTC.